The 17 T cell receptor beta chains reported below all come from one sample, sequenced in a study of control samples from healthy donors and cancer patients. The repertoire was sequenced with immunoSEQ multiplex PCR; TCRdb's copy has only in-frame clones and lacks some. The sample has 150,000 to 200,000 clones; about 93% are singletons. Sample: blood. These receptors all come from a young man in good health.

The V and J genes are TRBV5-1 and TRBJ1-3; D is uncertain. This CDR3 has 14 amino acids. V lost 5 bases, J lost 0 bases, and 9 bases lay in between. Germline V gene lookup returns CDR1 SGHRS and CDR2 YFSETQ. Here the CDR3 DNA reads TGCGCCAGCAGACTAGGGAGCTCTGGAAACACCATATATTTT. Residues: CASRLGSSGNTIYF.

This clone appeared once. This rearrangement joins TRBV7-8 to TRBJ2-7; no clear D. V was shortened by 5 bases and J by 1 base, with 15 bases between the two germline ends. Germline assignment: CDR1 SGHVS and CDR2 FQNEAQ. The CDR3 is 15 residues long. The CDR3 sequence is CASSPRAGLSYEQYF. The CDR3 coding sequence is TGTGCCAGCAGCCCACGGGCAGGCTTATCCTACGAGCAGTACTTC.

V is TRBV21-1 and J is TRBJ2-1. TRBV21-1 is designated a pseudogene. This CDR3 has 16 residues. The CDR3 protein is CASTKEGTYSYNEQFF. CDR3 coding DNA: TGTGCCAGCACCAAAGAGGGGACCTACTCCTACAATGAGCAGTTCTTC.

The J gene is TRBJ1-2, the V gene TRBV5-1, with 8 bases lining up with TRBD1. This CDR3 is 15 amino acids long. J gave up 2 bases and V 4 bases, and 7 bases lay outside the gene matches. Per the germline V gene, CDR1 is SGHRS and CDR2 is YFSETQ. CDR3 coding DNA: TGCGCCAGCAGCACTTCAGGGGGCCCCAACTATGGCTACACCTTC. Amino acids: CASSTSGGPNYGYTF.

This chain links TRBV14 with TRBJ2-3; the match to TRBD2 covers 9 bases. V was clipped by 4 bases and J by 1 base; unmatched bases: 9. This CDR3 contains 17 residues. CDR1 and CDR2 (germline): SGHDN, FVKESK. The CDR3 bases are TGTGCCAGCAGCCTCTTTACGCCTAGCGGGGGCACAGATACGCAGTATTTT. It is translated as CASSLFTPSGGTDTQYF.

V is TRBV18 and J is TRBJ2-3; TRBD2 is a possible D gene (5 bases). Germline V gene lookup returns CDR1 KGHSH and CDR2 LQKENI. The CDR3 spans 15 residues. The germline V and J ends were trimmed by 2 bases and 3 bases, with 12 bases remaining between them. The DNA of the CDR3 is TGTGCCAGCTCACCAGAACGGGGAAGGACAGATACGCAGTATTTT. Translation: CASSPERGRTDTQYF.

CDR3 amino acids: CASSGGFNYGYTF. In DNA form, the CDR3 reads TGCGCCAGCAGCGGGGGATTCAACTATGGCTACACCTTC. The chain is built from TRBV5-1 and TRBJ1-2; maybe TRBD1 (5 bases). This CDR3 comprises 13 residues. CDR1 and CDR2 from the germline V gene are SGHRS and YFSETQ. The V end lost 4 bases, the J end lost 2 bases, and 9 bases lay between the germline ends.

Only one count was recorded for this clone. The CDR3: CASSWGGTAKDGYTF. CDR3 DNA sequence: TGCGCCAGCAGCTGGGGAGGGACAGCCAAAGATGGCTACACCTTC. V usage is TRBV5-1 and J usage is TRBJ1-2; 7 bases are a match to TRBD1. Looked up from germline, CDR1 is SGHRS and CDR2 is YFSETQ. V was clipped by 3 bases and J by 6 bases; unmatched bases: 11. The CDR3 runs 15 residues.

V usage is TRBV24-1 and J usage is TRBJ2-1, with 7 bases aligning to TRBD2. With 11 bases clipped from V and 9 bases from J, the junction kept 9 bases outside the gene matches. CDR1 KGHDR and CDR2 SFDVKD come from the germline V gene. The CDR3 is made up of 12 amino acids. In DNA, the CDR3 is TGTGCCATAGGCGGGGGAAGGAGTGAGCAGTTCTTC. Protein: CAIGGGRSEQFF.

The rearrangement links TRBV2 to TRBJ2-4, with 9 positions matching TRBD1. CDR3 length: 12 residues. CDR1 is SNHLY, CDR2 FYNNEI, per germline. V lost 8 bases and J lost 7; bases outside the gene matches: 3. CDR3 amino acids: CASDGQGNIQYF. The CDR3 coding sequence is TGTGCCAGCGACGGACAGGGGAACATTCAGTACTTC.

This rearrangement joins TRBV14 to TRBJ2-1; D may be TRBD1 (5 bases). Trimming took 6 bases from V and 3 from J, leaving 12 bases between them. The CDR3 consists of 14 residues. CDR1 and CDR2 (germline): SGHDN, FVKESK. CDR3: CASRKGQNYNEQFF. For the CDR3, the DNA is TGTGCCAGCAGAAAAGGACAAAACTACAATGAGCAGTTCTTC.

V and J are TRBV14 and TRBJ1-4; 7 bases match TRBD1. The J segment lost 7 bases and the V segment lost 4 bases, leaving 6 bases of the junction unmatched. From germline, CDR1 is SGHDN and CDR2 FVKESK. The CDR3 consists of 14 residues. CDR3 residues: CASSRRGGGEKLFF. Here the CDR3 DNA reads TGTGCCAGCAGCCGAAGAGGGGGCGGTGAAAAACTGTTTTTT.

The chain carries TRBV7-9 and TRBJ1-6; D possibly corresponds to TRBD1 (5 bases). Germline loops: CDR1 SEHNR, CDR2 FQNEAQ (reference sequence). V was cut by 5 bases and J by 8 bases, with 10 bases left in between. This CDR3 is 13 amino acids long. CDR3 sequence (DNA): TGTGCCAGCAGCGTCGACAGTTATTCACCCCTCCACTTT. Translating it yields CASSVDSYSPLHF.

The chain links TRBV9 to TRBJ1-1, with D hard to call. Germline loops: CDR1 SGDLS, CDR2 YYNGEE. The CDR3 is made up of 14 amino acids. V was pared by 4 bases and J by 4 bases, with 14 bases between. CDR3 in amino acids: CASSTSQDPTEAFF. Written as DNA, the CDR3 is TGTGCCAGCAGCACTTCCCAGGACCCCACTGAAGCTTTCTTT. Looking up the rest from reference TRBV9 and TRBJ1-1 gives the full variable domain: DSGVTQTPKHLITATGQRVTLRCSPRSGDLSVYWYQQSLDQGLQFLIQYYNGEERAKGNILERFSAQQFPDLHSELNLSSLELGDSALYFCASSTSQDPTEAFFGQGTRLTVV.

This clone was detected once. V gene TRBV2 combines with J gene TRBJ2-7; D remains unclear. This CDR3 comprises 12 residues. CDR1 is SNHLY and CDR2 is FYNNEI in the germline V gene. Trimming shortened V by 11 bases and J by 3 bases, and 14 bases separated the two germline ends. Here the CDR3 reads CAVGPTFYEQYF. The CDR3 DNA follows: TGTGCCGTTGGACCGACTTTCTACGAGCAGTACTTC. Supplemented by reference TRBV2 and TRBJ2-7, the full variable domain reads EPEVTQTPSHQVTQMGQEVILRCVPISNHLYFYWYRQILGQKVEFLVSFYNNEISEKSEIFDDQFSVERPDGSNFTLKIRSTKLEDSAMYFCAVGPTFYEQYFGPGTRLTVT.

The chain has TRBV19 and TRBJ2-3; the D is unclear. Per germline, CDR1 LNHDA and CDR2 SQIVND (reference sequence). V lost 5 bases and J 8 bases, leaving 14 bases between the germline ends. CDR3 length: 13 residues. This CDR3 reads CASSPNARATQYF. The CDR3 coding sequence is TGTGCCAGTAGTCCCAACGCTCGTGCTACGCAGTATTTT.

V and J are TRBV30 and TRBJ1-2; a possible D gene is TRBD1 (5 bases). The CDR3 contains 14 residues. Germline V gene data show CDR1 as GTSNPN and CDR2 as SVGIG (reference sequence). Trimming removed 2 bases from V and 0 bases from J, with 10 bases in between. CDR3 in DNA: TGTGCCTGGAGTCAGTACAGGACTAACTATGGCTACACCTTC. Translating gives CAWSQYRTNYGYTF.